These 7 T cell receptor beta chains were all obtained from the same sample, sequenced in a study of CD8 T cells in Susac syndrome. An input of roughly 0.5 to 1 ug of RNA was subjected to reverse transcription using random hexamers. TCRdb reprocessed the immunoSEQ multiplex PCR reads with MiXCR, giving one entry per CDR3 protein. Of 150,000 to 200,000 distinct CDR3 sequences listed, roughly 95% are singletons. Sequencing was carried out using CD4+ T cells from PBMCs. Every receptor here comes from a human donor with multiple sclerosis.

The chain couples TRBV9 to TRBJ2-2; 7 nucleotides line up with TRBD1. J was trimmed by 0 bases and V by 0 bases; bases with no gene match: 5. Germline loops: CDR1 SGDLS, CDR2 YYNGEE. The CDR3 runs 17 residues. The CDR3: CASSVVPGTANTGELFF. The CDR3 DNA follows: TGTGCCAGCAGCGTAGTTCCCGGGACAGCGAACACCGGGGAGCTGTTTTTT.

The gene calls are TRBV7-9 and TRBJ2-6; no reliable D call. Trimming shortened V by 5 bases and J by 0 bases, and 5 bases separated the two germline ends. CDR3 length equals 14 residues. Per the germline V gene, CDR1 is SEHNR and CDR2 is FQNEAQ (reference sequence). CDR3 nucleotide sequence: TGTGCCAGCAGCAGGGTCTCTGGGGCCAACGTCCTGACTTTC. Protein product: CASSRVSGANVLTF.

The chain is built from TRBV29-1 and TRBJ2-7, with D possibly TRBD2 on 7 matching bases. Trimming left V 4 bases short and J 4 bases short, with 17 bases between. CDR3 length: 14 residues. Germline values: CDR1 SQVTM, CDR2 ANQGSEA. The CDR3 loop reads CSVVWARGGYEQYF. The DNA for the CDR3 is TGCAGCGTTGTCTGGGCTAGGGGGGGGTACGAGCAGTACTTC.

The chain recombines TRBV3-1 with TRBJ1-1; D is perhaps TRBD1 (5 bases). CDR1 is LGHDT, CDR2 YNNKEL, per germline (reference sequence). The CDR3 length is 16 residues. Trimming stripped 1 base from V and 8 bases from J, with 20 bases between. The CDR3 DNA sequence: TGTGCCAGCAGCCAAGGACAGCGGGTTGGTGCTGAAGAAGCTTTCTTT. This translates into CASSQGQRVGAEEAFF.

This clonotype has just one count. This rearrangement joins TRBV2 to TRBJ1-2; the D gene is possibly TRBD1 (5 bases). Germline CDR1 and CDR2: SNHLY and FYNNEI. The CDR3 length is 12 residues. Trimming shortened V by 7 bases and J by 5 bases, and 11 bases separated the two germline ends. CDR3 nucleotide sequence: TGTGCCAGCAAGGACAATGGTTATGGCTACACCTTC. Translation: CASKDNGYGYTF.

This clonotype appeared a single time. J is TRBJ1-2 and V is TRBV19, with D perhaps matching TRBD1 (6 bases). V dropped 7 bases and J dropped 7 bases, with 13 bases sitting between them. The CDR3 has 12 amino acids. Germline values: CDR1 LNHDA, CDR2 SQIVND (reference sequence). This chain's CDR3 is CASNTGNGGYTF. DNA for the CDR3: TGTGCCAGTAACACAGGGAATGGTGGCTACACCTTC.

The V gene is TRBV7-9, the J gene TRBJ2-2; 12 nucleotides match TRBD2. Germline assignment: CDR1 SEHNR and CDR2 FQNEAQ (reference sequence). The CDR3 length is 16 residues. Unmatched junction bases numbered 5, after V lost 5 bases and J lost 4 bases. The CDR3 nucleotides are TGTGCCAGCAGCCCAAGGACTAGCGGGGTCACCGGGGAGCTGTTTTTT. This codes for CASSPRTSGVTGELFF.